The 12 T cell receptor beta chains reported below all come from one sample, sequenced in a study. TCRdb independently ran MiXCR on the reads; one entry per CDR3 protein. This sample has some 4,000 distinct CDR3 sequences; roughly 8.6% occur once, and the top ten carry roughly 8.4%. Material for sequencing was CD4+ T cells from synovial fluid. The receptors shown here come from a human donor with rheumatoid arthritis.

Judged by abundance, this clonotype is medium-sized. The chain's CDR3 is CASTPGWGRDNEAFF. The DNA for the CDR3 is TGTGCCAGCACCCCAGGGTGGGGCAGGGATAATGAAGCTTTCTTT. The chain uses TRBV7-2 and TRBJ1-1; possible D gene TRBD1, 5 bases. The V and J ends lost 7 bases and 7 bases respectively, with 22 bases between them. Germline assignment: CDR1 SGHTA and CDR2 FQGNSA. The CDR3 sequence is 15 residues long.

This clonotype is classed as medium-sized (0.01 to 0.1%). This chain connects TRBV11-2 to TRBJ2-1, with D perhaps being TRBD1 or TRBD2 (7 bases each). V shed 6 bases and J shed 6 bases, with 24 bases lying between them. Per the germline V gene, CDR1 is SGHAT and CDR2 is FQNNGV. The CDR3 totals 17 residues. The CDR3 DNA follows: TGTGCCAGCAGAGAACAGGGAGGGGGCCGGGTCCCCAATGAGCAGTTCTTC. This sequence encodes CASREQGGGRVPNEQFF.

This clonotype ranks as large. This rearrangement joins TRBV20-1 to TRBJ2-5; TRBD2 might be the D (5 bases). Looked up from germline, CDR1 is DFQATT and CDR2 is SNEGSKA (reference sequence). The V and J ends lost 6 bases and 3 bases respectively, with 11 bases between them. This CDR3 is 12 amino acids long. The CDR3 DNA follows: TGCAGTGCCATAGACGGGAAAGAGACCCAGTACTTC. Translation gives CSAIDGKETQYF.

By share of the sample, this clonotype is medium-sized. This chain links TRBV2 with TRBJ2-4, with a weak D call TRBD2 (6 bases). The CDR3 contains 19 residues. V was cut by 0 bases and J by 2 bases, with 20 bases left in between. CDR1 and CDR2 (germline): SNHLY, FYNNEI. The CDR3 nucleotides read TGTGCCAGCAGTGAAGCGGGACTCGATCATGCAGGGACCAAAAACATTCAGTACTTC. Its protein product is CASSEAGLDHAGTKNIQYF. The variable domain in full, completed from reference TRBV2 and TRBJ2-4, reads EPEVTQTPSHQVTQMGQEVILRCVPISNHLYFYWYRQILGQKVEFLVSFYNNEISEKSEIFDDQFSVERPDGSNFTLKIRSTKLEDSAMYFCASSEAGLDHAGTKNIQYFGAGTRLSVL.

This chain connects TRBV20-1 to TRBJ2-1; TRBD2 matches 15 bases. CDR3 length: 16 residues. The V gene's germline CDR1 is DFQATT and CDR2 SNEGSKA (reference sequence). V shed 6 bases and J 4 bases; nucleotides not matched to a gene: 7. DNA of the CDR3: TGCAGTGCGGGGACTAGCGGGAGGATGACTTACAATGAGCAGTTCTTC. This encodes CSAGTSGRMTYNEQFF.

There are a few counts of this clonotype. The V call is TRBV10-1, the J call TRBJ2-2, with D hard to call. Trimming cost V 3 bases and J 0 bases, with 5 bases left between them. Germline V CDR1 and CDR2: WNHNN, SYGVQD (reference sequence). There are 14 residues in the CDR3. The DNA of the CDR3 is TGCGCCAGCAGTGAATATTCGAACACCGGGGAGCTGTTTTTT. This codes for CASSEYSNTGELFF.

This clonotype was detected ten times or more. V is TRBV18 and J is TRBJ1-2; maybe TRBD1 (5 bases). The CDR3 totals 13 residues. Germline CDR1 reads KGHSH; CDR2 reads LQKENI. V gave up 6 bases and J gave up 8 bases, with 16 bases separating them. In nucleotides, the CDR3 is TGTGCCAGCTCTTCCGGGACTTCGGGGGGCTACACCTTC. Amino acid sequence: CASSSGTSGGYTF. The full variable domain, rest sourced from reference TRBV18 and TRBJ1-2, is NAGVMQNPRHLVRRRGQEARLRCSPMKGHSHVYWYRQLPEEGLKFMVYLQKENIIDESGMPKERFSAEFPKEGPSILRIQQVVRGDSAAYFCASSSGTSGGYTFGSGTRLTVV.

By its share, this clonotype is medium-sized. V is TRBV18 and J is TRBJ1-2; D is undetermined. This CDR3 has 16 residues. In germline, CDR1 is KGHSH, CDR2 LQKENI. V was clipped by 2 bases and J by 3 bases, with 16 bases between them. CDR3 DNA: TGTGCCAGCTCACCAAAGCCGGGTATAAAGGACTATGGCTACACCTTC. Translating it yields CASSPKPGIKDYGYTF. The complete variable domain, with remaining parts taken from reference TRBV18 and TRBJ1-2, reads NAGVMQNPRHLVRRRGQEARLRCSPMKGHSHVYWYRQLPEEGLKFMVYLQKENIIDESGMPKERFSAEFPKEGPSILRIQQVVRGDSAAYFCASSPKPGIKDYGYTFGSGTRLTVV.

This clonotype counts as medium-sized. V and J are TRBV29-1 and TRBJ1-1, with D unresolved. V dropped 7 bases and J dropped 2 bases, with 5 bases sitting between them. CDR3 length equals 10 residues. Per the germline V gene, CDR1 is SQVTM and CDR2 is ANQGSEA. As DNA, the CDR3 is TGCAGCGCCGCCAACACTGAAGCTTTCTTT. It specifies CSAANTEAFF.

Remarks on this clonotype: Being one base from a much bigger clone, this may be a read error. The chain is built from TRBV7-8 and TRBJ2-3, with D hard to call. This CDR3 has 13 residues. Germline CDR1 reads SGHVS; CDR2 reads FQNEAQ. CDR3 in amino acids: CANSALDGDTQYF. The CDR3 coding sequence is TGTGCCAACAGCGCCCTAGATGGGGATACGCAGTATTTT.

Within the sample, this clonotype is medium-sized. This chain joins TRBV5-1 and TRBJ1-5; TRBD1 aligns across 7 bases. V was clipped by 4 bases and J by 5 bases; unmatched bases: 3. The CDR3 extends over 13 amino acids. Germline assignment: CDR1 SGHRS and CDR2 YFSETQ. CDR3 protein: CASSRDRDQPQHF. CDR3 coding DNA: TGCGCCAGCAGCAGAGACAGGGATCAGCCCCAGCATTTT.

By share of the sample, this clonotype is medium-sized. The chain uses TRBV7-2 and TRBJ2-3; D is unclear. With 1 base removed from V and 5 bases from J, the gap between germline ends came to 4 bases. CDR1 and CDR2 from the germline V gene are SGHTA and FQGNSA. The CDR3 totals 12 residues. The DNA of the CDR3 is TGTGCCAGCAGCTTAGACCTAGATACGCAGTATTTT. Translating it yields CASSLDLDTQYF.